Below are 15 T cell receptor beta chains sequenced from a single sample in a study of T cell responses to AZD1222 COVID-19 vaccine. Generated by immunoSEQ multiplex PCR, the TCRdb table keeps only in-frame clones and is missing some. The sample carries about 130,000 clones, 70% to 90% recorded once. The sequencing here drew on peripheral blood, taken on day 0 of AZD1222 vaccination. The source of these receptors is an adult in good health.

The V and J genes are TRBV7-9 and TRBJ1-2, with D hard to call. V lost 7 bases, J lost 0 bases, and 21 bases lay in between. CDR1 is SEHNR and CDR2 is FQNEAQ in the germline V gene (reference sequence). This CDR3 has 17 residues. The CDR3 sequence: CASTERSLGRANYGYTF. The CDR3 coding sequence is TGTGCCAGCACAGAAAGGTCCCTGGGCAGAGCTAACTATGGCTACACCTTC. The whole variable domain, remainder taken from reference TRBV7-9 and TRBJ1-2, is DTGVSQNPRHKITKRGQNVTFRCDPISEHNRLYWYRQTLGQGPEFLTYFQNEAQLEKSRLLSDRFSAERPKGSFSTLEIQRTEQGDSAMYLCASTERSLGRANYGYTFGSGTRLTVV.

CDR3 amino acids: CASSALVNTEAFF. As DNA, the CDR3 is TGTGCCAGCAGTGCGTTGGTCAACACTGAAGCTTTCTTT. This rearrangement joins TRBV2 to TRBJ1-1; D is unresolved. The ends were cut back, 4 bases at V and 2 bases at J, with 8 bases in the middle. The length of the CDR3 is 13 residues. The germline CDR1 and CDR2 sequences are SNHLY and FYNNEI.

The chain combines TRBV15 with TRBJ2-7; maybe TRBD2 (6 bases). Trimming stripped 3 bases from V and 7 bases from J, with 10 bases between. CDR1 LNHNV and CDR2 YYDKDF come from the germline V gene (reference sequence). The CDR3 sequence is 12 residues long. The CDR3 DNA is TGTGCCACCAGCAGGCTCCGGGGGGAGCAGTACTTC. It translates to CATSRLRGEQYF. Full variable domain (rest looked up from reference TRBV15 and TRBJ2-7): DAMVIQNPRYQVTQFGKPVTLSCSQTLNHNVMYWYQQKSSQAPKLLFHYYDKDFNNEADTPDNFQSRRPNTSFCFLDIRSPGLGDTAMYLCATSRLRGEQYFGPGTRLTVT.

This clone came up once. The chain couples TRBV28 to TRBJ2-7; no clear D. Germline assignment: CDR1 MDHEN and CDR2 SYDVKM. This CDR3 spans 12 amino acids. Deletions cut 1 base from V and 5 bases from J, with 6 bases between. The CDR3 is CASSLLFNEQYF. In nucleotides, the CDR3 is TGTGCCAGCAGTTTATTGTTTAACGAGCAGTACTTC.

J is TRBJ1-6 and V is TRBV4-3; the D gene is possibly TRBD1 (6 bases). Trimming pared 0 bases from V and 9 bases from J, leaving 12 bases between. The CDR3 contains 15 residues. Germline lookup yields CDR1 LGHNA and CDR2 YSLEER. CDR3 residues: CASSQDRAGVSPLHF. The CDR3 DNA reads as TGCGCCAGCAGCCAAGATAGGGCAGGGGTTTCACCCCTCCACTTT.

A single count supports this clone. The chain carries TRBV4-3 and TRBJ1-5; D is perhaps TRBD1 (6 bases). V lost 0 bases and J lost 5, with 11 bases in between. From germline, CDR1 is LGHNA and CDR2 YSLEER. This CDR3 comprises 15 residues. The chain's CDR3 is CASSQDNREDQPQHF. Here the CDR3 DNA reads TGCGCCAGCAGCCAAGATAACAGGGAAGATCAGCCCCAGCATTTT.

This chain joins TRBV15 and TRBJ2-7; D gene unclear. Germline CDR1 reads LNHNV; CDR2 reads YYDKDF (reference sequence). Trimming took 5 bases from V and 2 from J, leaving 13 bases between them. The CDR3 length is 14 residues. The CDR3 nucleotides read TGTGCCACCAGCGAACGGTACCAAGCCTACGAGCAGTACTTC. As protein: CATSERYQAYEQYF.

The chain recombines TRBV7-8 with TRBJ1-5; the D gene is possibly TRBD1 (5 bases). The V gene lost 5 bases and the J gene lost 0 bases, with 23 bases spanning the gap. Germline CDR1 SGHVS, CDR2 FQNEAQ. This CDR3 comprises 19 residues. The CDR3 loop is CASSLTGGLGTYSNQPQHF. As DNA, the CDR3 is TGTGCCAGCAGCCTCACGGGCGGTCTGGGGACCTATAGCAATCAGCCCCAGCATTTT.

CDR3 DNA sequence: TGTGCCAGCAGCTATCTAGCGGGGGTTTACAATGAGCAGTTCTTC. Encoded protein: CASSYLAGVYNEQFF. The V call is TRBV7-3, the J call TRBJ2-1; TRBD2 agrees at 10 bases. The CDR3 is made up of 15 amino acids. V shed 4 bases and J 4 bases; nucleotides not matched to a gene: 4. CDR1 SGHTA and CDR2 FQGTGA come from the germline V gene.

This clone was observed a single time. The rearrangement uses TRBV7-6 and TRBJ2-5, with TRBD1 as a possible D gene (5 bases). In germline, CDR1 is SGHVS, CDR2 FNYEAQ. This CDR3 contains 15 residues. V lost 5 bases and J 7 bases, leaving 20 bases between the germline ends. The CDR3 nucleotides are TGTGCCAGCAGCCCCAGAGGTAGGGGCCAGGGGACCCAGTACTTC. Encoded protein: CASSPRGRGQGTQYF.

The genes are TRBV4-1 and TRBJ1-3; D might be TRBD1 (5 bases). The CDR3 loop spans 17 amino acids. Germline values: CDR1 MGHRA, CDR2 YSYEKL. Trimming took 1 base from V and 0 from J, leaving 13 bases between them. The CDR3 loop is CASSQVPPGNSGNTIYF. The CDR3 nucleotides read TGCGCCAGCAGCCAAGTCCCCCCAGGGAACTCTGGAAACACCATATATTTT.

This sequence joins TRBV28 and TRBJ2-7; D may be TRBD1 (6 bases). Germline V lookup: CDR1 MDHEN, CDR2 SYDVKM. Trimming cost V 5 bases and J 5 bases, with 19 bases left between them. CDR3 size: 15 residues. The CDR3 DNA follows: TGTGCCAGCAGTGAATACAGGGAATCCGGCAACGAGCAGTACTTC. Encoded protein: CASSEYRESGNEQYF.

The chain has TRBV7-9 and TRBJ1-1; 8 bases are a match to TRBD1. The CDR3 spans 12 residues. V shed 5 bases and J 5 bases; nucleotides not matched to a gene: 1. Germline V gene lookup returns CDR1 SEHNR and CDR2 FQNEAQ (reference sequence). This CDR3 is CASSTGGTEAFF. The CDR3 nucleotides read TGTGCCAGCAGCACAGGGGGGACTGAAGCTTTCTTT.

The J gene is TRBJ2-5, the V gene TRBV28, with 10 bases lining up with TRBD2. This CDR3 is 16 amino acids long. V lost 5 bases, J lost 4 bases, and 10 bases stayed unmatched. The V gene's germline CDR1 is MDHEN and CDR2 SYDVKM. The DNA for the CDR3 is TGTGCCAGCAGTACGATTAGCGGGGGGACGAGAGAGACCCAGTACTTC. It translates to CASSTISGGTRETQYF.

Comments on this clone: Other DNA sequences of this sample code for an identical CDR3. The V call is TRBV7-2, the J call TRBJ2-7; tentative D call: TRBD2 (6 bases). This CDR3 spans 14 amino acids. The germline V gene encodes CDR1 SGHTA and CDR2 FQGNSA. The germline V and J ends were trimmed by 6 bases and 1 base, with 13 bases remaining between them. The CDR3 DNA reads TGTGCCAGCAGAGGGGCGGGAAGTTCCTACGAGCAGTACTTC. Translation gives CASRGAGSSYEQYF. Full variable domain (remainder filled in from reference TRBV7-2 and TRBJ2-7): GAGVSQSPSNKVTEKGKDVELRCDPISGHTALYWYRQSLGQGLEFLIYFQGNSAPDKSGLPSDRFSAERTGGSVSTLTIQRTQQEDSAVYLCASRGAGSSYEQYFGPGTRLTVT.